One and the same sample provided the 6 T cell receptor beta chains below, sequenced in a study of memory CD4+ T cells and cytomegalovirus serostatus. Single viable CD3+CD4+CD8-CD45RO+ cells were sorted as the memory CD4+ T cells. The data were produced by immunoSEQ multiplex PCR, yet TCRdb's version contains in-frame clones alone and is incomplete. The table includes about 58,000 clones, about four fifths detected once. Sample: memory CD4+ T cells from blood. The receptors come from an adult in good health and CMV-seronegative. Some clones in this sample may be carry-over from other donors' samples.

The V gene is TRBV10-3, the J gene TRBJ1-1; 8 positions match TRBD1. V lost 3 bases, J lost 4 bases, and 4 bases stayed unmatched. CDR1 and CDR2 from the germline V gene are ENHRY and SYGVKD. The CDR3 is 14 amino acids. The CDR3 region has the DNA TGTGCCATCAGTGAACCGGACAGGGTCACTGAAGCTTTCTTT. Translated: CAISEPDRVTEAFF.

V is TRBV7-7 and J is TRBJ2-5; 8 bases line up with TRBD1. V lost 5 bases to trimming and J lost 1 base; unmatched junction nucleotides: 3. The CDR3 extends over 14 amino acids. Germline V gene lookup returns CDR1 SSHAT and CDR2 FNYEAQ (reference sequence). The chain's CDR3 is CASSRTGIQETQYF. The CDR3 coding sequence is TGTGCCAGCAGCCGGACAGGGATCCAAGAGACCCAGTACTTC.

This chain connects TRBV30 to TRBJ2-2; TRBD1 aligns across 7 bases. V trimming: 8 bases; J trimming: 1 base; junction bases outside the gene matches: 1. Germline values: CDR1 GTSNPN, CDR2 SVGIG (reference sequence). CDR3 length: 12 residues. The CDR3 region has the DNA TGTGCCCGGGACAGGAACACCGGGGAGCTGTTTTTT. Amino acid sequence: CARDRNTGELFF.

The V call is TRBV18, the J call TRBJ1-1, with D tentatively TRBD1 (5 bases). The CDR3 totals 15 residues. Trimming removed 3 bases from V and 6 bases from J, with 17 bases in between. Per germline, CDR1 KGHSH and CDR2 LQKENI. The CDR3, as DNA: TGTGCCAGCTCACCCTTGGGGGGGGAACTGTCTGAAGCTTTCTTT. Translated: CASSPLGGELSEAFF.

This chain connects TRBV10-3 to TRBJ2-1; D is unresolved. Germline V gene sequence: CDR1 ENHRY, CDR2 SYGVKD. With 6 bases removed from V and 5 bases from J, the gap between germline ends came to 20 bases. The CDR3 totals 16 residues. The CDR3 nucleotides read TGTGCCATCAGCGACCTTGGGGTCGGTGTCAACAATGAGCAGTTCTTC. This translates into CAISDLGVGVNNEQFF.

This chain connects TRBV5-6 to TRBJ1-5, with 9 bases that match TRBD1. The CDR3 consists of 15 residues. Losses at the gene ends were 2 bases for V and 7 bases for J; bases not matched to a gene: 7. Germline assignment: CDR1 SGHDT and CDR2 YYEEEE. The CDR3 DNA follows: TGTGCCAGCAGCTTTCGGACAGGGGTGGGGCAGCCCCAGCATTTT. Amino acids: CASSFRTGVGQPQHF.